The clone carrying this T cell receptor (beta chain) was detected ten times or more. The TCR beta CDR3 regions underwent amplification using RNA transcripts as the source. Carried out on the TCR CDR3, a first-round RT-PCR used the HTBI primer set. MiXCR, run by TCRdb on the multiplex PCR reads, gives a single entry per CDR3 protein. The table has 390,000 or so distinct CDR3 sequences, approximately 14% seen once. Ophthalmopathy cases met thresholds of Clinical Activity Score at least 3, NOSPECS grade at least 4 and duration under 3 months. Researchers barred patients who had uncontrolled infection, other autoimmune disease, pregnancy or lactation. Clinical symptoms, serum thyroxine and TRAb, thyroid ultrasound and orbital computed tomography together formed the diagnostic basis. A roughly 10 ml volume of fresh peripheral blood provided the PBMCs. From germline, CDR1 is SGHVS and CDR2 FNYEAQ. The CDR3 has 14 amino acids. V lost 5 bases and J 0 bases, leaving 11 bases between the germline ends.

This entry belongs to a study of T cells in Graves' hyperthyroidism and ophthalmopathy. Sample: blood. The origin of this receptor is a young man with Graves' ophthalmopathy. The chain recombines TRBV7-6 with TRBJ2-7; unclear D gene. The chain's CDR3 is CASSPKQSSYEQYF. The CDR3 coding sequence is TGTGCCAGCAGCCCTAAACAGAGCTCCTACGAGCAGTACTTC. Drawing the rest from reference TRBV7-6 and TRBJ2-7, the complete variable domain is GAGVSQSPRYKVTKRGQDVALRCDPISGHVSLYWYRQALGQGPEFLTYFNYEAQQDKSGLPNDRFSAERPEGSISTLTIQRTEQRDSAMYRCASSPKQSSYEQYFGPGTRLTVT.